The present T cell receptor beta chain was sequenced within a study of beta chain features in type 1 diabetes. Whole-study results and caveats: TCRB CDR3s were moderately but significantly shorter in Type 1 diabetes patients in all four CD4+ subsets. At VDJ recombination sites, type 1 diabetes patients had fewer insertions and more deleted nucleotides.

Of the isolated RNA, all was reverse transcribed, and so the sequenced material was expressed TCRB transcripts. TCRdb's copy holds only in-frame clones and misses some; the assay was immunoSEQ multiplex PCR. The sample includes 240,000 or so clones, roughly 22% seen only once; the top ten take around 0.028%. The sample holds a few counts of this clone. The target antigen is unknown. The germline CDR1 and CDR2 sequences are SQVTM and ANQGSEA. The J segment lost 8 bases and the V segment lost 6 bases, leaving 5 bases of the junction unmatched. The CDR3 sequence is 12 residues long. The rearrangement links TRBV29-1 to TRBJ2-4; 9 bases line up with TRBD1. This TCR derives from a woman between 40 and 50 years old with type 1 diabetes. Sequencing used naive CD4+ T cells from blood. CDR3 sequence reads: CSVIRDRDIQYF. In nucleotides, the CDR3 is TGCAGCGTAATCCGGGACAGGGACATTCAGTACTTC.